Presented here are 13 T cell receptor beta chains from one specimen sequenced in a study of blood T cell repertoires in COVID-19. This table comes from immunoSEQ multiplex PCR, and its TCRdb copy is limited to in-frame clones, with some not included. The data show around 400,000 clones, roughly 92% seen once. Sample: PBMCs or T cells enriched from blood (not recorded which). These receptors were collected from a woman in her thirties or forties who had been exposed to COVID-19.

The chain couples TRBV5-4 to TRBJ1-3, with no clear D. Trimming stripped 2 bases from V and 0 bases from J, with 9 bases between. CDR1 and CDR2 (germline): SGHNT, YYREEE (reference sequence). The CDR3 runs 15 residues. CDR3 region: CASSFKPGSGNTIYF. For the CDR3, the DNA is TGTGCCAGCAGCTTTAAGCCAGGCTCTGGAAACACCATATATTTT.

The V and J genes are TRBV12-5 and TRBJ1-2; D is possibly TRBD1 (5 bases). Trimming stripped 6 bases from V and 9 bases from J, with 26 bases between. CDR3 size: 16 residues. CDR1 is LGHNT, CDR2 FRNRAP, per germline. The chain's CDR3 is CASGPPLYDRQSRYTF. CDR3 DNA sequence: TGTGCTAGTGGCCCCCCTCTATACGATCGACAGTCTCGCTACACCTTC.

The chain combines TRBV14 with TRBJ1-6; 10 nucleotides agree with TRBD1. Germline CDR1 SGHDN, CDR2 FVKESK. The V and J ends lost 4 bases and 0 bases, in that order; junction bases with no gene match: 9. The CDR3 extends over 19 amino acids. The CDR3 coding sequence is TGTGCCAGCAGCCCCTCCGGACAGGGGGTTAGCTCCTATAATTCACCCCTCCACTTT. This gives the protein CASSPSGQGVSSYNSPLHF.

The chain has TRBV6-5 and TRBJ2-3; D unclear. Germline V gene data show CDR1 as MNHEY and CDR2 as SVGAGI. The ends were cut back, 6 bases at V and 1 base at J, with 8 bases in the middle. The CDR3 consists of 13 residues. The CDR3 loop is CASRGAGTDTQYF. CDR3 sequence (DNA): TGTGCCAGCAGGGGCGCAGGCACAGATACGCAGTATTTT.

This rearrangement joins TRBV19 to TRBJ1-2, with D perhaps matching TRBD1 (5 bases). The CDR3 length is 15 residues. V was pared by 8 bases and J by 0 bases, with 16 bases between. Germline assignment: CDR1 LNHDA and CDR2 SQIVND (reference sequence). CDR3 loop: CASFDGGTSNYGYTF. CDR3 sequence (DNA): TGTGCCAGTTTTGATGGGGGGACTTCTAACTATGGCTACACCTTC.

The rearrangement links TRBV5-1 to TRBJ2-1; 10 bases are shared with TRBD2. Germline lookup yields CDR1 SGHRS and CDR2 YFSETQ. The junction had 7 bases not matched to a gene; V was cut back by 0 bases and J by 13 bases. CDR3 size: 14 residues. In nucleotides, the CDR3 is TGCGCCAGCAGCTTGGAGGGTCTAGCGGGAGAACAGTTCTTC. This encodes CASSLEGLAGEQFF.

The V gene is TRBV28, the J gene TRBJ1-3; the D gene is possibly TRBD1 (6 bases). Per the germline V gene, CDR1 is MDHEN and CDR2 is SYDVKM. This CDR3 has 17 residues. V was shortened by 7 bases and J by 0 bases, with 19 bases between the two germline ends. As DNA, the CDR3 is TGTGCCAGCACCGTTCCAGCAGGGGTGGACTCTGGAAACACCATATATTTT. This gives the protein CASTVPAGVDSGNTIYF. Full variable domain (rest looked up from reference TRBV28 and TRBJ1-3): DVKVTQSSRYLVKRTGEKVFLECVQDMDHENMFWYRQDPGLGLRLIYFSYDVKMKEKGDIPEGYSVSREKKERFSLILESASTNQTSMYLCASTVPAGVDSGNTIYFGEGSWLTVV.

The chain carries TRBV6-2 or TRBV6-3 and TRBJ1-1; 9 bases line up with TRBD1. Looked up from germline, CDR1 is MNHEY and CDR2 is SVGEGT. V shed 4 bases and J 0 bases; nucleotides not matched to a gene: 6. The CDR3 totals 16 residues. CDR3 DNA: TGTGCCAGCAGTTTCACCGGGACAGGGTTGAACACTGAAGCTTTCTTT. It yields the protein CASSFTGTGLNTEAFF.

The rearrangement joins TRBV27 to TRBJ1-1; weak D call: TRBD1 (6 bases). Germline lookup yields CDR1 MNHEY and CDR2 SMNVEV (reference sequence). The CDR3 is 15 residues long. Between the trimmed V and J ends, which lost 2 bases and 1 base, there was a span of 11 bases. The CDR3 loop reads CASSLIARGNTEAFF. DNA for the CDR3: TGTGCCAGCAGTTTAATAGCCAGGGGGAACACTGAAGCTTTCTTT.

The chain employs TRBV7-3 and TRBJ2-1; D ambiguous. This CDR3 region has 13 residues. Trimming cost V 2 bases and J 5 bases, with 7 bases left between them. Germline V lookup: CDR1 SGHTA, CDR2 FQGTGA. The CDR3 is CASSLLPDNEQFF. CDR3 nucleotides: TGTGCCAGCAGCTTACTCCCAGACAATGAGCAGTTCTTC.

The V gene is TRBV5-8, the J gene TRBJ1-5, with 7 bases identical to TRBD1. J was trimmed by 7 bases and V by 3 bases; bases with no gene match: 4. The CDR3 consists of 13 residues. Germline V gene lookup returns CDR1 SGHTS and CDR2 YDEGEE. This CDR3 is CASSSDRVQPQHF. For the CDR3, the DNA is TGTGCCAGCAGCTCAGACAGGGTCCAGCCCCAGCATTTT.

The CDR3 nucleotides read TGTGCCAGCAGCTTAATACAGGGTGCCGGCTACACCTTC. Its translation: CASSLIQGAGYTF. This chain connects TRBV14 to TRBJ1-2; the D gene is possibly TRBD1 (6 bases). The germline V and J ends were trimmed by 5 bases and 8 bases, with 15 bases remaining between them. This CDR3 comprises 13 residues. Per germline, CDR1 SGHDN and CDR2 FVKESK. Filled out from reference TRBV14 and TRBJ1-2, the complete variable domain reads EAGVTQFPSHSVIEKGQTVTLRCDPISGHDNLYWYRRVMGKEIKFLLHFVKESKQDESGMPNNRFLAERTGGTYSTLKVQPAELEDSGVYFCASSLIQGAGYTFGSGTRLTVV.

The chain combines TRBV14 with TRBJ1-1, with D perhaps matching TRBD1 (5 bases). CDR1 and CDR2 from the germline V gene are SGHDN and FVKESK. CDR3 length equals 14 residues. Trimming stripped 1 base from V and 1 base from J, with 7 bases between. This chain's CDR3 is CASSQGGSNTEAFF. The CDR3 nucleotides are TGTGCCAGCAGCCAAGGGGGCTCGAACACTGAAGCTTTCTTT. Combining the CDR3 with reference TRBV14 and TRBJ1-1 gives the whole variable domain EAGVTQFPSHSVIEKGQTVTLRCDPISGHDNLYWYRRVMGKEIKFLLHFVKESKQDESGMPNNRFLAERTGGTYSTLKVQPAELEDSGVYFCASSQGGSNTEAFFGQGTRLTVV.